The source of this TCR beta chain is a study of blood T cells in healthy people across ages. Next came a second PCR, run for roughly 7 to 12 cycles, which used a sample-barcoded 5' primer along with a J-beta primer mix. TCRdb re-analysed the 5' RACE reads in MiXCR, keeping a single row per CDR3 protein. The sample has 850,000 to 1,000,000 distinct CDR3 sequences, 48% seen once. J gave up 6 bases and V 3 bases, and 9 bases lay outside the gene matches. CDR3 size: 15 residues. Germline-derived CDR1 and CDR2 are LGHNA and YNFKEQ. The sequenced sample consisted of blood. The chain uses TRBV4-2 and TRBJ2-7, with 9 bases fitting TRBD1. The TCR was taken from a young man in good health. CDR3 sequence reads: CASSHTGQGMGEQYF. CDR3 DNA: TGTGCCAGCAGCCATACCGGACAGGGGATGGGCGAGCAGTACTTC.